The clone carrying this T cell receptor (beta chain) appeared many times. The antigen is unknown. The sample originates from a study of T cells after yellow fever vaccination. The wider study: Low-cell-number fractions underwent preparation using SMART-Seq v4 Ultra Low Input.

The germline gives CDR1 MGHDK, CDR2 SYGVNS. V lost 5 bases and J lost 6, with 14 bases in between. The CDR3 extends over 14 amino acids. TCRdb ran MiXCR on the 5' RACE reads and lists one entry per CDR3 protein. The sample carries some 300,000 distinct CDR3 sequences, around 9.3% recorded once. Notes on the study in general: Post-booster repertoires again held most primary-vaccination clones (just under 97% CD4, 80% to 90% CD8). The study noted that FACS-sorted repertoires could contain abundant clonotypes contaminating from the bulk population.

The J gene is TRBJ2-1, the V gene TRBV25-1, with D perhaps TRBD2 (7 bases). The clonotype originates from a man in his late teens or twenties who received the YFV17D yellow fever vaccine. The source was CD4+ T cells sorted from PBMCs, collected 5 days after the yellow fever booster vaccination. The CDR3 loop reads CASSPAGALNEQFF. CDR3 DNA sequence: TGTGCCAGCAGTCCCGCGGGGGCACTCAATGAGCAGTTCTTC.